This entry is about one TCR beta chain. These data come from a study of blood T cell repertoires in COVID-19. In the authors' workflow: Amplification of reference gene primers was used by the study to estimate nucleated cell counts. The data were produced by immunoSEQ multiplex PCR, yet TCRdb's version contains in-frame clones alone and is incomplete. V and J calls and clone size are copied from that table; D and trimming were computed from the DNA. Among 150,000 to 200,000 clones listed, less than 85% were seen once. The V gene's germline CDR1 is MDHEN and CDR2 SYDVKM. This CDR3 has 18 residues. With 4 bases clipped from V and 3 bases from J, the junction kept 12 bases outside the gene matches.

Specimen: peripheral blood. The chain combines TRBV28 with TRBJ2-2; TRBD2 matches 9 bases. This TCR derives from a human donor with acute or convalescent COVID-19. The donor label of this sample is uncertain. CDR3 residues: CASSSRAGGGADTGELFF. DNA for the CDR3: TGTGCCAGCAGTTCGCGAGCGGGCGGGGGGGCGGACACCGGGGAGCTGTTTTTT.